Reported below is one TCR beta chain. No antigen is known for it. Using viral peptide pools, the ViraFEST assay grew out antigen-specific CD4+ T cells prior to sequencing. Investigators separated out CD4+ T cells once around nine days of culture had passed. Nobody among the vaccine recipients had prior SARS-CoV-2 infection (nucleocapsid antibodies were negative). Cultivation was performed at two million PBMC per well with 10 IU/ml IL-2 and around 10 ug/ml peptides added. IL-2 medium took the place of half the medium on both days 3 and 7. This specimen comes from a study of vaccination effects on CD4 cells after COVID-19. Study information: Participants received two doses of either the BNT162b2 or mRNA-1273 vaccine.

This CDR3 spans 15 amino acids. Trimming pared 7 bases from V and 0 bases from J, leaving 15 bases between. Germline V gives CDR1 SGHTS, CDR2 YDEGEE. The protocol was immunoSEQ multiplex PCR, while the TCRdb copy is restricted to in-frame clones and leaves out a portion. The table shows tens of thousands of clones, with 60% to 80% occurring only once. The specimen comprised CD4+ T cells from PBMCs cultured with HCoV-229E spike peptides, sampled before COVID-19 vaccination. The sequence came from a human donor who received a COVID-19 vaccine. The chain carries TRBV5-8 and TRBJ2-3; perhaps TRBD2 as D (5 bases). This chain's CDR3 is CASLRDYHSTDTQYF. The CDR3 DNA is TGTGCCAGCCTCCGCGACTATCATAGCACAGATACGCAGTATTTT.